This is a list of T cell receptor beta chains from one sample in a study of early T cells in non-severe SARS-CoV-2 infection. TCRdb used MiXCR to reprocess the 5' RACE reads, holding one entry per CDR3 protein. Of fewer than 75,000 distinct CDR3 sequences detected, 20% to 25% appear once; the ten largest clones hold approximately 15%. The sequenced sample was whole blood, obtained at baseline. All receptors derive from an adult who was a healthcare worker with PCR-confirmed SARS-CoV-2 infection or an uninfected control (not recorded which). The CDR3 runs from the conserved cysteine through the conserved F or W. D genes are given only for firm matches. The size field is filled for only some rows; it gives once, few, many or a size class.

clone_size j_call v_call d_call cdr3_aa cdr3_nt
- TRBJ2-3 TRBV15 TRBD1 CATSRTGGTDTQYF TGTGCCACCAGTCGGACAGGGGGCACAGATACGCAGTATTTT
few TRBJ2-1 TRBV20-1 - CSARDPENEQFF TGCAGTGCTAGAGATCCTGAAAATGAGCAGTTCTTC
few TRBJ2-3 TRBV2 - CASSDSPPGTDTQYF TGTGCCAGCAGTGATTCCCCTCCTGGCACAGATACGCAGTATTTT
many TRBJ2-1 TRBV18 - CASSPDDNRSEQFF TGTGCCAGCTCACCGGACGACAATCGGAGTGAGCAGTTCTTC
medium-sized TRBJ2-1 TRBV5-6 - CASSLRYYNEQFF TGTGCCAGCAGCTTGCGGTATTACAATGAGCAGTTCTTC
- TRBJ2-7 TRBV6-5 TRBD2 CARPGGGYEQYF TGTGCCAGGCCCGGCGGGGGTTACGAGCAGTACTTC
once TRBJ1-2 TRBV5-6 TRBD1 CASSPDRGIYGYTF TGTGCCAGCAGTCCGGACAGGGGCATCTATGGCTACACCTTC
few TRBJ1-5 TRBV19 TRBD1 CASMDRKTYSNQPQHF TGTGCCAGTATGGACAGGAAGACGTATAGCAATCAGCCCCAGCATTTT
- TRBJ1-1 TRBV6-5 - CASIPTGGLNTEAFF TGTGCCAGCATCCCGACGGGGGGCCTTAACACTGAAGCTTTCTTT
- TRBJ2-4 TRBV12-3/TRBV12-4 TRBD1 CASSSTPTGRYF TGTGCCAGCAGTTCGACCCCGACAGGGCGGTACTTC
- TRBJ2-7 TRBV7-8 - CASSFTDQSSYEQYF TGTGCCAGCAGCTTTACGGACCAAAGCTCCTACGAGCAGTACTTC
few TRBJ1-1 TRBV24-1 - CATSDGDNEAFF TGTGCCACCAGTGATGGGGACAATGAAGCTTTCTTT
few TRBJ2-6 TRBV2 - CASRWANVLTF TGTGCCAGCCGCTGGGCCAACGTCCTGACTTTC
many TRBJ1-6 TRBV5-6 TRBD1 CASSLGQDNSPLHF TGTGCCAGCAGCTTAGGACAGGATAATTCACCCCTCCACTTT
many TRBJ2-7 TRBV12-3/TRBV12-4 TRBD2 CASSLVPGLALEQYF TGTGCCAGCAGTTTAGTTCCGGGACTAGCCCTCGAGCAGTACTTC
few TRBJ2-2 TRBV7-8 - CASSSRAGDLLNTGELFF TGTGCCAGCAGCTCCCGCGCGGGCGACTTATTGAACACCGGGGAGCTGTTTTTT
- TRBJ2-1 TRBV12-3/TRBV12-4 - CASSPLAGNNEQFF TGTGCCAGCAGCCCCTTGGCCGGGAACAATGAGCAGTTCTTC
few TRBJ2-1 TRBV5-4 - CASSLSGVAEQFF TGTGCCAGCAGCTTGTCCGGGGTGGCTGAGCAGTTCTTC
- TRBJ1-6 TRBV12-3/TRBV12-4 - CASSLGQGYSPLHF TGTGCCAGCAGTTTAGGCCAGGGTTATTCACCCCTCCACTTT
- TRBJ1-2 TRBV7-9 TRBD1 CASSPLEGQGNYGYTF TGTGCCAGCAGCCCCCTTGAAGGACAGGGGAACTATGGCTACACCTTC
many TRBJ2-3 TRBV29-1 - CSVVQGGGTDTQYF TGCAGCGTTGTACAGGGTGGTGGCACAGATACGCAGTATTTT
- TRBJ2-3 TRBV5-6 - CASSLPGSTDTQYF TGTGCCAGCAGCTTGCCCGGGAGCACAGATACGCAGTATTTT
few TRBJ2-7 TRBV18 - CASSPNHIKQGHEQYF TGTGCCAGCTCACCCAACCACATAAAACAGGGACACGAGCAGTACTTC
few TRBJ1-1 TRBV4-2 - CASSQDGGGDTEAFF TGTGCCAGCAGCCAAGATGGAGGAGGGGACACTGAAGCTTTCTTT
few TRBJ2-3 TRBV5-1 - CASSLSRLEDTQYF TGCGCCAGCAGCTTGAGTCGGCTTGAAGATACGCAGTATTTT
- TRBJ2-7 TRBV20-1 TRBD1 CSAMDRGSYEQYF TGCAGTGCAATGGACAGGGGGTCCTACGAGCAGTACTTC
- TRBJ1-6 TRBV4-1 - CASSQDAATNSPLHF TGCGCCAGCAGCCAAGATGCGGCTACCAATTCACCCCTCCACTTT
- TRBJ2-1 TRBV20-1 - CSARFLSEQFF TGCAGTGCCCGGTTTTTATCTGAGCAGTTCTTC
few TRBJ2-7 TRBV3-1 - CASSQDWGYEQYF TGTGCCAGCAGCCAAGACTGGGGCTACGAGCAGTACTTC
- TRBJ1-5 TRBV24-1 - CATSDLQFCNQPQHF TGTGCCACCAGTGATTTACAGTTTTGCAATCAGCCCCAGCATTTT
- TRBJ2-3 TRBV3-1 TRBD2 CASSQDLRGSTDTQYF TGTGCCAGCAGCCAAGATCTGCGGGGGAGCACAGATACGCAGTATTTT
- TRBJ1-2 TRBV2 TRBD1 CASSSTGIRATGYTF TGTGCCAGCAGTTCGACAGGGATCAGAGCGACTGGCTACACCTTC
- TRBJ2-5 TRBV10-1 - CASSETGQETQYF TGCGCCAGCAGTGAAACGGGCCAAGAGACCCAGTACTTC
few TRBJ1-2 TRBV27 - CASSLSGGRGGYTF TGTGCCAGCAGTTTGTCCGGGGGCAGAGGAGGCTACACCTTC
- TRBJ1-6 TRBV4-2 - CASSQDPDPRDSPLHF TGTGCCAGCAGCCAAGATCCTGACCCCCGGGATTCACCCCTCCACTTT
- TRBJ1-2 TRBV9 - CASSAGLTGGYTF TGTGCCAGCAGCGCGGGGCTTACTGGCGGCTACACCTTC
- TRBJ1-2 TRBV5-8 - CASSLGGFHGYTF TGTGCCAGCAGCTTAGGAGGGTTCCATGGCTACACCTTC
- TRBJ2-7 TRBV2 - CASSEVIGEQYF TGTGCCAGCAGTGAGGTTATTGGCGAGCAGTACTTC